Listed below are T cell receptor beta chains from one sample, sequenced in a study of monozygotic twins with inflammatory bowel disease. TCRdb reprocessed the 5' RACE reads and reports one entry per CDR3 protein, with no DNA. In all, the sample yields 300,000 to 350,000 distinct CDR3 sequences. Sequencing used blood. The receptors here all came from a human donor with ulcerative colitis or Crohn's disease, or a healthy co-twin of an affected twin (not recorded which). The CDR3 runs from the conserved cysteine through the conserved F or W. Fields, in order: J gene, V gene, CDR3 protein.

>TRBJ2-5|TRBV5-1
CASSLFTSGEETQYF
>TRBJ2-7|TRBV20-1
CSADPTGGSNYEQYF
>TRBJ2-3|TRBV30
CAWGVAGGPRTDTQYF
>TRBJ2-1|TRBV6-2/TRBV6-3
CASSYDSWDEQFF
>TRBJ1-2|TRBV6-1
CASSRRDRGNYGYTF
>TRBJ2-7|TRBV5-1
CASSTLTGGGDEQYF
>TRBJ2-3|TRBV12-3/TRBV12-4
CASSLSPGGQLTDTQYF
>TRBJ1-1|TRBV3-1
CASSRRATGVNTEAFF
>TRBJ2-7|TRBV28
CASSFPWAGGLYEQYF
>TRBJ1-2|TRBV7-9
CASTTGANYGYTF
>TRBJ1-2|TRBV6-5
CASSYPGQGNYGYTF
>TRBJ2-7|TRBV30
CAWSVLGTLGSEQYF
>TRBJ1-3|TRBV3-1
CASSQANPSSGNTIYF
>TRBJ2-1|TRBV5-8
CASSLDAGGHINEQFF
>TRBJ2-5|TRBV3-1
CASSQDFGSPFQYF
>TRBJ2-1|TRBV20-1
CSATKSRWGGSYNEQFF
>TRBJ1-5|TRBV20-1
CSGAPGQGRGSNQPQHF
>TRBJ1-2|TRBV15
CATSRANVRANYGYTF
>TRBJ1-3|TRBV7-2
CASSFSLSGNTIYF
>TRBJ2-2|TRBV6-1
CASSKGTSGAGELFF